This paragraph covers one TCR beta chain sequence. This sample was included in a study of blood T cell repertoires in COVID-19. Study in general: From the United States, Italy and Spain came samples of acute and convalescent COVID-19. T cells, B-cell-depleted T cells, or PBMCs provided the cDNA or gDNA that served as material.

The CDR3 consists of 10 residues. Germline V gene lookup returns CDR1 SQVTM and CDR2 ANQGSEA. The germline V and J ends were trimmed by 6 bases and 3 bases, with 6 bases remaining between them. In the original workflow: Amplification with reference gene primers provided the estimates of nucleated cell counts. Generated by immunoSEQ multiplex PCR, the TCRdb table keeps only in-frame clones and is missing some. The V and J calls and clone size were taken over from that table, and D and trimming were inferred from the DNA. The sample records roughly 260,000 clones, 82% being singletons. This chain connects TRBV29-1 to TRBJ2-7; D is perhaps TRBD2 (6 bases). Input material: peripheral blood. The receptor was isolated from a woman aged 18-29 years with acute or convalescent COVID-19. CDR3 loop: CSVGSYEQYF. Here the CDR3 DNA reads TGCAGCGTCGGGAGCTACGAGCAGTACTTC.